These 17 T cell receptor beta chains were sequenced from one sample in a study of blood T cell repertoires in COVID-19 (dated by TCRdb to between 2020 and 2021). The method was the immunoSEQ multiplex PCR assay. The source is immuneACCESS, and TCRdb retained only in-frame sequences with V and J called. Part of the clones is not carried over; for the studies checked, unresolved V genes explain less than half of this, and the remainder is unexplained. The sample table lists 200,000 to 300,000 clones, 88% of them with a count of one. The ten top clones hold around 0.7% of the sample. The sequencing input was peripheral blood. The receptor source for this set is a human donor in a cohort sampled during active COVID-19.

This clone was observed a few times. The rearrangement joins TRBV12-5 to TRBJ1-5, with 12 bases lining up with TRBD1. The CDR3 covers 19 residues. V was pared by 3 bases and J by 7 bases, with 16 bases of the junction left unmatched. Germline V gene sequence: CDR1 LGHNT, CDR2 FRNRAP. The DNA for the CDR3 is TGTGCTAGTGGTTTACGACCCTTGGGGACAGGGGGCGCGAGACAGCCCCAGCATTTT. Its protein is CASGLRPLGTGGARQPQHF.

This clone was observed a single time. The CDR3 sequence: CASSQVARGTYEQYF. The DNA of the CDR3 is TGCGCCAGCAGCCAAGTCGCCAGGGGGACTTACGAGCAGTACTTC. V usage is TRBV4-3 and J usage is TRBJ2-7; D is perhaps TRBD1 (7 bases). The CDR3 has 15 amino acids. The V gene's germline CDR1 is LGHNA and CDR2 YSLEER. V lost 1 base, J lost 4 bases, and 14 bases lay in between.

The V gene is TRBV7-9, the J gene TRBJ2-3; D may be TRBD1 (6 bases). The V gene's germline CDR1 is SEHNR and CDR2 FQNEAQ (reference sequence). The CDR3 length is 16 residues. V lost 5 bases and J 2 bases, leaving 17 bases between the germline ends. CDR3 in amino acids: CASSPQSWGHTDTQYF. CDR3 coding DNA: TGTGCCAGCAGCCCGCAGAGTTGGGGGCACACAGATACGCAGTATTTT.

V is TRBV27 and J is TRBJ2-7, with 9 bases matching TRBD2. The CDR3 has 14 amino acids. Germline trimming cut 5 bases from V and 9 bases from J; bases unmatched to any gene: 11. Germline CDR1 and CDR2: MNHEY and SMNVEV (reference sequence). The CDR3 DNA reads TGTGCCAGCAGTATAGAGCGGGGGGTCGAAAGGCAGTACTTC. Encoded protein: CASSIERGVERQYF.

The chain is built from TRBV11-2 and TRBJ1-1, with a weak D call TRBD1 (5 bases). Germline loops: CDR1 SGHAT, CDR2 FQNNGV. The CDR3 covers 19 residues. V was trimmed by 5 bases and J by 5 bases, leaving 30 bases between them. The CDR3 DNA reads TGTGCCAGCAGCCCTTTGGACGGCTTTAGCCCTCGGGGGGTTACTGAAGCTTTCTTT. Its translation: CASSPLDGFSPRGVTEAFF.

The V gene is TRBV7-9, the J gene TRBJ1-5; 7 bases map to TRBD1. J lost 4 bases, V lost 0 bases, and 3 bases had no gene match. CDR3 length equals 15 residues. Germline-derived CDR1 and CDR2 are SEHNR and FQNEAQ (reference sequence). In DNA form, the CDR3 reads TGTGCCAGCAGCTTAGCAGCGACAGGGAATCAGCCCCAGCATTTT. It specifies CASSLAATGNQPQHF. The full variable domain, rest sourced from reference TRBV7-9 and TRBJ1-5, is DTGVSQNPRHKITKRGQNVTFRCDPISEHNRLYWYRQTLGQGPEFLTYFQNEAQLEKSRLLSDRFSAERPKGSFSTLEIQRTEQGDSAMYLCASSLAATGNQPQHFGDGTRLSIL.

The chain has TRBV7-3 and TRBJ2-2; D is undetermined. Germline V gene data show CDR1 as SGHTA and CDR2 as FQGTGA. This CDR3 is built from 12 residues. V was shortened by 5 bases and J by 2 bases, with 3 bases between the two germline ends. DNA for the CDR3: TGTGCCAGCAGCCCAAACACCGGGGAGCTGTTTTTT. This gives the protein CASSPNTGELFF.

The chain couples TRBV5-1 to TRBJ1-2; TRBD1 matches at 8 bases. Germline V lookup: CDR1 SGHRS, CDR2 YFSETQ. The trim removed 4 bases at V and 4 bases at J, leaving 9 bases unmatched. This CDR3 is built from 15 residues. CDR3 region: CASSRNMGQAYGYTF. The CDR3 DNA reads as TGCGCCAGCAGCCGAAATATGGGACAGGCCTATGGCTACACCTTC.

The sample holds one count of this clone. The V gene is TRBV6-2 or TRBV6-3, the J gene TRBJ2-1; D possibly corresponds to TRBD2 (7 bases). V dropped 0 bases and J dropped 12 bases, with 15 bases sitting between them. The CDR3 spans 14 residues. Germline V gene data show CDR1 as MNHEY and CDR2 as SVGEGT. The chain's CDR3 is CASSYSRGGGRQFF. The CDR3 DNA reads TGTGCCAGCAGTTACTCGAGGGGGGGCGGGAGGCAGTTCTTC.

The chain joins TRBV15 to TRBJ1-1; tentative D call: TRBD1 (6 bases). Trimming took off 4 bases at V and 7 bases at J, with 10 bases between the two ends. This CDR3 has 12 residues. The germline gives CDR1 LNHNV, CDR2 YYDKDF (reference sequence). CDR3 DNA sequence: TGTGCCACCAGCACCAGGGGAGATGAAGCTTTCTTT. Encoded protein: CATSTRGDEAFF.

This clone has just one count. This sequence joins TRBV27 and TRBJ2-1; 12 bases line up with TRBD2. Germline V CDR1 and CDR2: MNHEY, SMNVEV (reference sequence). Trimming cost V 0 bases and J 6 bases; bases outside gene matches: 0. This CDR3 spans 15 amino acids. The CDR3 nucleotides read TGTGCCAGCAGTTTATCGACTAGCGGGAGCAATGAGCAGTTCTTC. This translates into CASSLSTSGSNEQFF.

The chain combines TRBV4-3 with TRBJ1-5; D gene unclear. Germline V gene lookup returns CDR1 LGHNA and CDR2 YSLEER. This CDR3 is built from 15 residues. Trimming cost V 3 bases and J 1 base, with 10 bases left between them. The CDR3 region is CASSQPGGSNQPQHF. The CDR3 coding sequence is TGCGCCAGCAGCCAGCCCGGAGGGAGCAATCAGCCCCAGCATTTT.

The gene calls are TRBV12-3 or TRBV12-4 and TRBJ2-4, with D tentatively TRBD1 (6 bases). The CDR3 runs 13 residues. V was shortened by 4 bases and J by 8 bases, with 12 bases between the two germline ends. CDR3 loop: CASSSIRGHIQYF. The CDR3 nucleotides are TGTGCCAGCAGTTCCATCAGGGGACACATTCAGTACTTC.

The V and J genes are TRBV24-1 and TRBJ1-1; D is ambiguous. Trimming removed 3 bases at V and 1 base at J, with 5 bases between. CDR1 and CDR2 (germline): KGHDR, SFDVKD. This CDR3 is built from 13 residues. CDR3 sequence (DNA): TGTGCCACCAGTGATAGCGGGAACACTGAAGCTTTCTTT. The encoded protein is CATSDSGNTEAFF.

This clone showed up just a few times. Additional DNA sequences in this sample encode the identical CDR3. CDR3 in amino acids: CSASGNYEQYF. The CDR3 nucleotides are TGCAGTGCTAGCGGGAACTACGAGCAGTACTTC. The chain recombines TRBV20-1 with TRBJ2-7; possibly TRBD2 for D (5 bases). V gave up 3 bases and J gave up 3 bases, with 6 bases separating them. Germline lookup yields CDR1 DFQATT and CDR2 SNEGSKA (reference sequence). CDR3 size: 11 residues.

This sequence joins TRBV24-1 and TRBJ2-3; 7 bases are a match to TRBD2. CDR3 length equals 17 residues. CDR1 is KGHDR, CDR2 SFDVKD, per germline. Trimming cost V 4 bases and J 0 bases; bases outside gene matches: 9. The CDR3, as DNA: TGTGCCACCAGTGAGAGACTAGCCGGTGGAAGCACAGATACGCAGTATTTT. Its translation: CATSERLAGGSTDTQYF.

The rearrangement uses TRBV21-1 and TRBJ1-3; TRBD1 reflects the table's D call only, with no check against the DNA. TRBV21-1 corresponds to a pseudogene. The CDR3 covers 17 residues. The CDR3 DNA sequence: TGTGCCAGCAGCCCTGCTGTCAGAACACGCTCTGGAAACACCATATATTTT. Its translation is CASSPAVRTRSGNTIYF.